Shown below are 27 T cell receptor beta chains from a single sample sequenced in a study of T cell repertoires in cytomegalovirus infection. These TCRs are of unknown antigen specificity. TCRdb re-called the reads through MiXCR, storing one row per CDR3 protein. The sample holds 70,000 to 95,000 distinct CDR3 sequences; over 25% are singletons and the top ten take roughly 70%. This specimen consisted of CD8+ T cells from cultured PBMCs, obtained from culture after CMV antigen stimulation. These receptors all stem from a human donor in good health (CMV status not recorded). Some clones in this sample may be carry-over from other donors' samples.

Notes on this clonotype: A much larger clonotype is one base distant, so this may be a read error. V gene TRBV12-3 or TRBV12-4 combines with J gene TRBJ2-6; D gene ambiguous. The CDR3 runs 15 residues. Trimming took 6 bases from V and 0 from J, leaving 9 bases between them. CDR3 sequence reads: CASRPSFSGANVLTF. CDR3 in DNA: TGTGCCAGCAGACCTAGTTTCTCTGGGGCCAACGTCCTGACTTTC.

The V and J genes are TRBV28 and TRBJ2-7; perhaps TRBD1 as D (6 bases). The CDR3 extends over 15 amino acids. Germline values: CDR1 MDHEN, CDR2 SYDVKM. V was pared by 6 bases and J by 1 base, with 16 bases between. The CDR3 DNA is TGTGCCAGCAGCCCTACAGGGATAACGTCCTACGAGCAGTACTTC. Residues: CASSPTGITSYEQYF.

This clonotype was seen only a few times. The CDR3 nucleotides are TGTGCCAGTCAATTACAGGGATTCGATGAAGCTTTCTTT. Translated, it gives CASQLQGFDEAFF. The chain combines TRBV6-6 with TRBJ1-1; D is possibly TRBD1 (6 bases). V dropped 9 bases and J dropped 7 bases, with 18 bases sitting between them. The CDR3 covers 13 residues. The V gene's germline CDR1 is MNHNY and CDR2 SVGAGI (reference sequence).

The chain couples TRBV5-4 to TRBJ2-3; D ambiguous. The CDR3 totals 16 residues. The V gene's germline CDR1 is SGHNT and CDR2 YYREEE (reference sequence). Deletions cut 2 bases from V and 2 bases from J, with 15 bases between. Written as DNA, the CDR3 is TGTGCCAGCAGCTTTTGGTCGTCGATACCCACAGATACGCAGTATTTT. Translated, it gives CASSFWSSIPTDTQYF.

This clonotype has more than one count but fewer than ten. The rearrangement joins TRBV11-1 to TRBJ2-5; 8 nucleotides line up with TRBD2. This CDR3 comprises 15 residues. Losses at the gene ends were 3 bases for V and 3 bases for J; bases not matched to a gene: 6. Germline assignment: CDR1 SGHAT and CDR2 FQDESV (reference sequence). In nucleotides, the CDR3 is TGTGCCAGCAGCTTCGTGGCGGGGGGCGAAGAGACCCAGTACTTC. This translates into CASSFVAGGEETQYF.

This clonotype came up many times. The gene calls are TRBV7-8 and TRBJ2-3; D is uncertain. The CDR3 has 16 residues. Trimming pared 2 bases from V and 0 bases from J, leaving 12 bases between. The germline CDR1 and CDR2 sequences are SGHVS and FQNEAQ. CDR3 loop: CASSLLGSASTDTQYF. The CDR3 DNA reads TGTGCCAGCAGCTTACTTGGGTCGGCAAGCACAGATACGCAGTATTTT. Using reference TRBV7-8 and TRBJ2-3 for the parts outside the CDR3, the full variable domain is GAGVSQSPRYKVAKRGQDVALRCDPISGHVSLFWYQQALGQGPEFLTYFQNEAQLDKSGLPSDRFFAERPEGSVSTLKIQRTQQEDSAVYLCASSLLGSASTDTQYFGPGTRLTVL.

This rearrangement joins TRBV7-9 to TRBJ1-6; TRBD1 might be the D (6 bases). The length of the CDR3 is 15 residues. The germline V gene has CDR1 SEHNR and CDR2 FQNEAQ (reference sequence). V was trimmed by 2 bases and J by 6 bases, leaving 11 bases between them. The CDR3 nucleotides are TGTGCCAGCAGCTTAAGCACAGGGACTAATTCACCCCTCCACTTT. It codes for CASSLSTGTNSPLHF.

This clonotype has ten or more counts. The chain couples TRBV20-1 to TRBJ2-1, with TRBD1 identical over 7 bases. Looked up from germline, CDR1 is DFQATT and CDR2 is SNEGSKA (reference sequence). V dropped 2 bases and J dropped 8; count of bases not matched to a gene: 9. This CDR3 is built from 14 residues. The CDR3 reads CSARIGGQQHEQFF. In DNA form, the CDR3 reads TGCAGTGCTAGAATTGGGGGACAGCAACATGAGCAGTTCTTC.

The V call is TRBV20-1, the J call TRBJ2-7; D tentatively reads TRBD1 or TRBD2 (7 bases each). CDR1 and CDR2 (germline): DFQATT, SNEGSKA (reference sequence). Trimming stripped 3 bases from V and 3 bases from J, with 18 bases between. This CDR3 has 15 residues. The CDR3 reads CSASEQGRAVYEQYF. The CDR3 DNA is TGCAGTGCTAGTGAACAGGGGAGGGCAGTCTACGAGCAGTACTTC.

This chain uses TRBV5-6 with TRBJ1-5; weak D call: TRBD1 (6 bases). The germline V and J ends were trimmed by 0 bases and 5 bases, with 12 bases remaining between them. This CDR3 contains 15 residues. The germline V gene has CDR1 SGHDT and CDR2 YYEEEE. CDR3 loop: CASSLGTATYQPQHF. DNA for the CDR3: TGTGCCAGCAGCTTGGGGACAGCCACTTATCAGCCCCAGCATTTT.

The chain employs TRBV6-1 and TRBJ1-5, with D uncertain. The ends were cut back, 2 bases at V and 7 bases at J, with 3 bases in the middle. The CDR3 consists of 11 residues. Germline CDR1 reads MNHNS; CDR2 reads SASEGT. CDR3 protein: CASSERQPQHF. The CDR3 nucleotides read TGTGCCAGCAGTGAACGCCAGCCCCAGCATTTT.

The CDR3 region has the DNA TGTGCCAGCAGCAATGGGGGGGATTGGACCGGGGAGCTGTTTTTT. This sequence encodes CASSNGGDWTGELFF. The rearrangement uses TRBV9 and TRBJ2-2; 7 bases line up with TRBD2. J gave up 5 bases and V 4 bases, and 8 bases lay outside the gene matches. Germline assignment: CDR1 SGDLS and CDR2 YYNGEE. This CDR3 has 15 residues.

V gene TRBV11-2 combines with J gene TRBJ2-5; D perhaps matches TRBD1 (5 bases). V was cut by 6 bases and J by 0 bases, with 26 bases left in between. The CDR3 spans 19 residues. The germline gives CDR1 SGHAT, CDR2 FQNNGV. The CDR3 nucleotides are TGTGCCAGCAGTCAGGCCCCCAGCAACTTACAGGCGAACCAAGAGACCCAGTACTTC. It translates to CASSQAPSNLQANQETQYF. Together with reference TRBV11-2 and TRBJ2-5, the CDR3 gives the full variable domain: EAGVAQSPRYKIIEKRQSVAFWCNPISGHATLYWYQQILGQGPKLLIQFQNNGVVDDSQLPKDRFSAERLKGVDSTLKIQPAKLEDSAVYLCASSQAPSNLQANQETQYFGPGTRLLVL.

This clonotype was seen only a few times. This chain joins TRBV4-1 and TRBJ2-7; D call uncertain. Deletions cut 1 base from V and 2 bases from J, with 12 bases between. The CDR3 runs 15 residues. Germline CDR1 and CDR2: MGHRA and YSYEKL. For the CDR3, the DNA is TGCGCCAGCAGCCAAGCCGCCTCCCCGACCTACGAGCAGTACTTC. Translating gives CASSQAASPTYEQYF.

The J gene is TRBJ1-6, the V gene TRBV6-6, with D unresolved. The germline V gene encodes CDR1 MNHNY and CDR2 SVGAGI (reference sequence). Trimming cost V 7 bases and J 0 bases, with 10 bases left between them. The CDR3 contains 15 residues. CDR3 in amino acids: CASINNYSYNSPLHF. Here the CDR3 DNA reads TGTGCCAGCATCAACAATTACTCCTATAATTCACCCCTCCACTTT.

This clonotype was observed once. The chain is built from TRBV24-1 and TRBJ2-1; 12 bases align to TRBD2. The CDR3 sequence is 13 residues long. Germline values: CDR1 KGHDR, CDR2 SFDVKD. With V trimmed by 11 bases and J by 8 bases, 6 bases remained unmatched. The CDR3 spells CASETSGGDEQFF. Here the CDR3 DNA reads TGTGCCAGCGAGACTAGCGGGGGAGATGAGCAGTTCTTC.

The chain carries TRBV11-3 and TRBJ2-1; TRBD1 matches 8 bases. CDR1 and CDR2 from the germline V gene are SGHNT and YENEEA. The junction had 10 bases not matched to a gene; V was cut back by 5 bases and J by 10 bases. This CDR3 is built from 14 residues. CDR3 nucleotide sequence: TGTGCCAGCAGCCACGCTGGGGACAGGAGGGAGCAGTTCTTC. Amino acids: CASSHAGDRREQFF.

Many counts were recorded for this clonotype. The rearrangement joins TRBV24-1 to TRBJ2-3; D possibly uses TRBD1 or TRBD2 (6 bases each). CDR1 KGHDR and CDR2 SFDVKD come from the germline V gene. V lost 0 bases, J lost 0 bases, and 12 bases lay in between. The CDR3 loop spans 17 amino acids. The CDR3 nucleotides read TGTGCCACCAGTGATTTGAAGGGGGGCGCTAGCACAGATACGCAGTATTTT. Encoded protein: CATSDLKGGASTDTQYF.

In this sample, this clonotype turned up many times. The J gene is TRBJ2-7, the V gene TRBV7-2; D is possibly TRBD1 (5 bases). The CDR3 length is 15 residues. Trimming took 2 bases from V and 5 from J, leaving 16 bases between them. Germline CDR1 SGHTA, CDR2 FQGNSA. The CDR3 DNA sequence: TGTGCCAGCAGCTTAAATCCAGGGATTACCAACGAGCAGTACTTC. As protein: CASSLNPGITNEQYF.

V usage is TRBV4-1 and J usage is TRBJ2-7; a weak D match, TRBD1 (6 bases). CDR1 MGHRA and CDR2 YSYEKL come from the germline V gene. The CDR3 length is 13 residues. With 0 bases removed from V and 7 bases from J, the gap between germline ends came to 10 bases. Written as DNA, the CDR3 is TGCGCCAGCAGCCAAGATCCCCAGGGGGAGCAGTACTTC. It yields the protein CASSQDPQGEQYF.

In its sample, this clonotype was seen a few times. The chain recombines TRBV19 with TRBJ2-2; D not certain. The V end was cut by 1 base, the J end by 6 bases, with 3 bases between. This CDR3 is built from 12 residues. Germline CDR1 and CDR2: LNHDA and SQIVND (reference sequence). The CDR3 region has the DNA TGTGCCAGTAGTATAGTTTCCGGGGAGCTGTTTTTT. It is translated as CASSIVSGELFF. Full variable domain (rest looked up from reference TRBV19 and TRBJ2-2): DGGITQSPKYLFRKEGQNVTLSCEQNLNHDAMYWYRQDPGQGLRLIYYSQIVNDFQKGDIAEGYSVSREKKESFPLTVTSAQKNPTAFYLCASSIVSGELFFGEGSRLTVL.

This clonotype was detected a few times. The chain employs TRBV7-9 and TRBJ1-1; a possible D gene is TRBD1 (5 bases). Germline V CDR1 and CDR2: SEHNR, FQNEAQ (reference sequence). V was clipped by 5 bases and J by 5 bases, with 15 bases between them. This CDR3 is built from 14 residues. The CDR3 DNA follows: TGTGCCAGCAGCGGGGAGGGGAGGTTAACTGAAGCTTTCTTT. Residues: CASSGEGRLTEAFF.

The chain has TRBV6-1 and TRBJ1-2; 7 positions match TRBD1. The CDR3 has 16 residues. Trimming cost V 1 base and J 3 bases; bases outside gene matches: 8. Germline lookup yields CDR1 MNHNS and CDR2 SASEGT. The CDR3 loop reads CASSEGGGRRYYGYTF. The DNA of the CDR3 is TGTGCCAGCAGTGAAGGAGGGGGCAGAAGATACTATGGCTACACCTTC.

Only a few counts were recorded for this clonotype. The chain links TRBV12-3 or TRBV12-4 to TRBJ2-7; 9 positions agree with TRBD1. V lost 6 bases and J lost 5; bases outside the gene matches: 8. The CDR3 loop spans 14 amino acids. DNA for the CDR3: TGTGCCAGCAGGCGGGGACAGGGCGGGCACGAGCAGTACTTC. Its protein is CASRRGQGGHEQYF.

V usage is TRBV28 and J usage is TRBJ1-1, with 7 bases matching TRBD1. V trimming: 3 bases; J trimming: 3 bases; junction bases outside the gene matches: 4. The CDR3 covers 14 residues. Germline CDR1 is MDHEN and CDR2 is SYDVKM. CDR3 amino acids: CASSFITGDTEAFF. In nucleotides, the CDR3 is TGTGCCAGCAGTTTCATTACAGGGGACACTGAAGCTTTCTTT.

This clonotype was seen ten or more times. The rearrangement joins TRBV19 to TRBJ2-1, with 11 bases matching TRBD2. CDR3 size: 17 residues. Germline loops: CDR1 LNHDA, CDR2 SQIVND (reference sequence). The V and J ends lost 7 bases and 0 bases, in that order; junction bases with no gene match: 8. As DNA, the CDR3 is TGTGCCAGTACGCCGGGACTAGCGGCCCTCTCCTACAATGAGCAGTTCTTC. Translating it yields CASTPGLAALSYNEQFF.

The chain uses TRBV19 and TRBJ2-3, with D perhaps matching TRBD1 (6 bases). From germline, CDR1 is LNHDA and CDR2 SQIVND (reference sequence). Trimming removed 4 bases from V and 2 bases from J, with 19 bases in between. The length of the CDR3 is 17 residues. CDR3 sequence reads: CASSKFLDRQYTDTQYF. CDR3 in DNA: TGTGCCAGTAGTAAATTCCTGGACAGACAATACACAGATACGCAGTATTTT.